These 6 T cell receptor beta chains came from one sample sequenced in a study of control samples from healthy donors and cancer patients. Method: immunoSEQ multiplex PCR; TCRdb's copy keeps in-frame clones and lacks some. The sample lists about 120,000 clones; around 87% were seen once. Sequencing was performed on PBMCs. The receptors derive from a woman between 45 and 65 years old with colorectal cancer.

CDR3: CASSSGAYGYTF. The CDR3 DNA reads as TGTGCCAGCAGTTCAGGAGCTTATGGCTACACCTTC. V is TRBV28 and J is TRBJ1-2; no firm D call. CDR3 length: 12 residues. Looked up from germline, CDR1 is MDHEN and CDR2 is SYDVKM. Deletions cut 4 bases from V and 5 bases from J, with 8 bases between.

This chain joins TRBV5-1 and TRBJ2-2, with a possible D match to TRBD2 (5 bases). Per the germline V gene, CDR1 is SGHRS and CDR2 is YFSETQ. CDR3 length: 15 residues. Deletions cut 4 bases from V and 4 bases from J, with 14 bases between. Here the CDR3 DNA reads TGCGCCAGCAGCGGACTGACTGGGAGCACCGGGGAGCTGTTTTTT. Residues: CASSGLTGSTGELFF.

V gene TRBV20-1 combines with J gene TRBJ2-1; 7 positions agree with TRBD2. Germline V lookup: CDR1 DFQATT, CDR2 SNEGSKA (reference sequence). J was trimmed by 8 bases and V by 8 bases; bases with no gene match: 6. CDR3 size: 11 residues. The CDR3 nucleotides read TGCAGTTCCCTGACTAGCTATGAGCAGTTCTTC. This encodes CSSLTSYEQFF.

The chain combines TRBV18 with TRBJ2-5; 7 nucleotides line up with TRBD1. After removal of 3 bases from V and 2 bases from J, the junction contained 6 bases not matched to a gene. From germline, CDR1 is KGHSH and CDR2 LQKENI. This CDR3 comprises 15 residues. The CDR3 DNA reads TGTGCCAGCTCACCGATGACAGGGCCACAAGAGACCCAGTACTTC. The encoded protein is CASSPMTGPQETQYF.

The chain employs TRBV6-1 and TRBJ2-3; 10 bases match TRBD2. This CDR3 has 16 residues. CDR1 is MNHNS and CDR2 is SASEGT in the germline V gene. V gave up 1 base and J gave up 3 bases; unmatched junction bases: 4. The CDR3 sequence is CASSEVSGRATDTQYF. CDR3 nucleotides: TGTGCCAGCAGTGAAGTCAGCGGGAGGGCTACAGATACGCAGTATTTT.

The chain combines TRBV2 with TRBJ2-5, with D unclear. Trimming took 0 bases from V and 5 from J, leaving 1 base between them. In germline, CDR1 is SNHLY, CDR2 FYNNEI. The CDR3 extends over 11 amino acids. The CDR3, as DNA: TGTGCCAGCAGTGAAGCGGAGACCCAGTACTTC. Translation: CASSEAETQYF.